The 8 T cell receptor beta chains presented below share a single source sample, sequenced in a study of STAT3 mutations in large granular lymphocyte leukemia. TCRdb keeps only in-frame clones here, not all; method: immunoSEQ multiplex PCR. The data contain tens of thousands of clones, about 94% of them singletons. What these receptors recognize is not known. Findings and caveats of the study: At least one immunodominant TCR beta clonotype appeared in every T-cell large granular lymphocyte leukemia patient.

The specimen was peripheral blood mononuclear cells. All receptors come from a man aged 40-49 years with T-cell large granular lymphocyte leukemia. Some clones in this sample may be carry-over from other donors' samples.

V usage is TRBV29-1 and J usage is TRBJ2-7; D is uncertain. V was shortened by 0 bases and J by 3 bases, with 9 bases between the two germline ends. The CDR3 extends over 13 amino acids. CDR1 and CDR2 (germline): SQVTM, ANQGSEA. DNA for the CDR3: TGCAGCGTTGAAGATGGAGCCAGCTACGAGCAGTACTTC. It encodes CSVEDGASYEQYF.

CDR3 protein: CASSRPNYGYTF. As DNA, the CDR3 is TGTGCCAGCAGCCGGCCTAACTATGGCTACACCTTC. The chain is built from TRBV7-2 and TRBJ1-2; D gene uncertain. Trimming shortened V by 5 bases and J by 0 bases, and 4 bases separated the two germline ends. Looked up from germline, CDR1 is SGHTA and CDR2 is FQGNSA. The CDR3 runs 12 residues.

The chain couples TRBV20-1 to TRBJ2-1; D gene ambiguous. The germline gives CDR1 DFQATT, CDR2 SNEGSKA (reference sequence). The V end lost 2 bases, the J end lost 9 bases, and 8 bases lay between the germline ends. The CDR3 length is 11 residues. The CDR3 DNA is TGCAGTGCTAGAAGTTCATTTGAGCAGTTCTTC. Encoded protein: CSARSSFEQFF.

The rearrangement joins TRBV7-6 to TRBJ2-2; no firm D call. Per the germline V gene, CDR1 is SGHVS and CDR2 is FNYEAQ. This CDR3 spans 15 amino acids. Trimming pared 7 bases from V and 5 bases from J, leaving 17 bases between. The CDR3 DNA follows: TGTGCCAGCACACCGGTCTCAGGATTAACCGGGGAGCTGTTTTTT. Protein sequence: CASTPVSGLTGELFF.

This clone was seen once. This rearrangement joins TRBV6-5 to TRBJ2-1; D perhaps matches TRBD2 (5 bases). The germline gives CDR1 MNHEY, CDR2 SVGAGI. Trimming left V 4 bases short and J 0 bases short, with 7 bases between. The CDR3 runs 14 residues. DNA for the CDR3: TGTGCCAGCAGTTCGGGGAGCTCCTACAATGAGCAGTTCTTC. Translation: CASSSGSSYNEQFF.

This CDR3 is CASSVHRGNYEQYF. CDR3 bases: TGTGCCAGCAGTGTGCACAGGGGGAACTACGAGCAGTACTTC. This chain joins TRBV27 and TRBJ2-7; 8 nucleotides align to TRBD1. In germline, CDR1 is MNHEY, CDR2 SMNVEV (reference sequence). The CDR3 contains 14 residues. Germline trimming cut 5 bases from V and 3 bases from J; bases unmatched to any gene: 6.

The rearrangement uses TRBV2 and TRBJ2-3; the match to TRBD1 covers 9 bases. The CDR3 consists of 14 residues. Germline assignment: CDR1 SNHLY and CDR2 FYNNEI. Trimming removed 8 bases from V and 2 bases from J; junction bases left unmatched: 5. CDR3 sequence: CASHTGGNTDTQYF. CDR3 coding DNA: TGTGCCAGCCATACAGGGGGCAACACAGATACGCAGTATTTT.

This chain links TRBV30 with TRBJ2-2, with TRBD2 as a possible D gene (5 bases). V lost 5 bases to trimming and J lost 5 bases, with 6 bases between them. Germline CDR1 reads GTSNPN; CDR2 reads SVGIG (reference sequence). The CDR3 is 11 residues long. CDR3 amino acids: CAWRGTGELFF. CDR3 sequence (DNA): TGTGCCTGGCGGGGAACCGGGGAGCTGTTTTTT.